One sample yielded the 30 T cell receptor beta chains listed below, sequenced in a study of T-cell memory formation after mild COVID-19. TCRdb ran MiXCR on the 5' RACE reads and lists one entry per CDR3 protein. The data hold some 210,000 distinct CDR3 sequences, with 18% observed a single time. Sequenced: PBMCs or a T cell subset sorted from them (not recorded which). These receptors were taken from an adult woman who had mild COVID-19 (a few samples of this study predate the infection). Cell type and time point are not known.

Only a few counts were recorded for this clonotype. CDR3 protein: CASSSGEKLFF. CDR3 bases: TGTGCCAGCAGTTCGGGTGAAAAACTGTTTTTT. The chain uses TRBV12-3 or TRBV12-4 and TRBJ1-4, with D uncertain. The CDR3 is 11 residues long. Trimming took 4 bases from V and 7 from J, leaving 4 bases between them.

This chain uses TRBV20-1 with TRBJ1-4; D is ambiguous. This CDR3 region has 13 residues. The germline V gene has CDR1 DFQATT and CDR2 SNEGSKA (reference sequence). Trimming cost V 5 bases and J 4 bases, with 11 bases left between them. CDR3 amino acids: CSAGSGRNEKLFF. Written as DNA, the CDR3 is TGCAGTGCTGGATCAGGTCGTAATGAAAAACTGTTTTTT.

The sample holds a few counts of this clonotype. CDR3 in DNA: TGCGCCAGCAGCTTGGTACAGGGGCAAGAGACCCAGTACTTC. Encoded protein: CASSLVQGQETQYF. The J gene is TRBJ2-5, the V gene TRBV5-1, with 7 bases identical to TRBD1. With V trimmed by 0 bases and J by 2 bases, 1 base remained unmatched. Looked up from germline, CDR1 is SGHRS and CDR2 is YFSETQ. The CDR3 consists of 14 residues.

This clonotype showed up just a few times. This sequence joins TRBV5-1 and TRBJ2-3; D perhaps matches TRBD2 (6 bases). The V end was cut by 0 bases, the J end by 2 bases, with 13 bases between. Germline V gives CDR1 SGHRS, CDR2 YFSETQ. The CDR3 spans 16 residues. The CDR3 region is CASSLGLGRNTDTQYF. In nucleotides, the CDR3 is TGCGCCAGCAGCTTGGGCCTGGGGAGGAACACAGATACGCAGTATTTT.

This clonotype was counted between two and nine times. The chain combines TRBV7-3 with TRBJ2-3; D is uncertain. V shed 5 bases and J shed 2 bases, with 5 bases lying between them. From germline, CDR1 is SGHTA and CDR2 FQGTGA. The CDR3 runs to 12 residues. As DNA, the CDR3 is TGTGCCAGCAGCGGATACACAGATACGCAGTATTTT. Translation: CASSGYTDTQYF.

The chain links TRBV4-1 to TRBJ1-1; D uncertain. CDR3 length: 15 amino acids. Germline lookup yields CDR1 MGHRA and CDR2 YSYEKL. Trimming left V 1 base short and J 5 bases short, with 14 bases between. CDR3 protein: CASSQAWTARTEAFF. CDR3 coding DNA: TGCGCCAGCAGCCAAGCCTGGACCGCGAGGACTGAAGCTTTCTTT.

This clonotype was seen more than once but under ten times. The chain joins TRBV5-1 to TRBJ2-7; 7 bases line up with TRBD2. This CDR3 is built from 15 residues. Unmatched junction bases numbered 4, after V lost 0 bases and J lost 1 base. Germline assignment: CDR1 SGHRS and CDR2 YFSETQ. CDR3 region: CASSLEASGSYEQYF. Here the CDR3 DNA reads TGCGCCAGCAGCTTGGAGGCTAGCGGTTCCTACGAGCAGTACTTC.

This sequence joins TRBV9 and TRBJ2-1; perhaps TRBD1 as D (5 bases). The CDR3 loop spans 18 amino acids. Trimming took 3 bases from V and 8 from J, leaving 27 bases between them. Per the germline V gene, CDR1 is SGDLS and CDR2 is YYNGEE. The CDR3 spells CASSAHPQGTTLVHEQFF. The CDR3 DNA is TGTGCCAGCAGCGCCCACCCGCAGGGCACTACCCTTGTCCATGAGCAGTTCTTC.

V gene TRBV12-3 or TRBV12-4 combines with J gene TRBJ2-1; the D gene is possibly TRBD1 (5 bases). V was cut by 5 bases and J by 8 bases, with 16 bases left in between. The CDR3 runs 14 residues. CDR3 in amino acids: CASSIGWGFDEQFF. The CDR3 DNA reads TGTGCCAGCAGTATTGGATGGGGCTTCGATGAGCAGTTCTTC.

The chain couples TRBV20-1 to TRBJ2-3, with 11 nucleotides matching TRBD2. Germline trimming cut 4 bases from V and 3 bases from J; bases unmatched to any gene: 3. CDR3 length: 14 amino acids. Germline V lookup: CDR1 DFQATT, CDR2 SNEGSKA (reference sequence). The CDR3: CSATRTSGTDTQYF. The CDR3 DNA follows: TGCAGTGCTACCCGGACTAGCGGGACAGATACGCAGTATTTT.

CDR3 coding DNA: TGTGCCAGCAGACGGGACCTAACCTACGAGCAGTACTTC. Residues: CASRRDLTYEQYF. The J gene is TRBJ2-7, the V gene TRBV25-1; the D call may be TRBD1 or TRBD2 (5 bases each). V lost 6 bases to trimming and J lost 2 bases, with 11 bases between them. This CDR3 region has 13 residues. Germline CDR1 MGHDK, CDR2 SYGVNS.

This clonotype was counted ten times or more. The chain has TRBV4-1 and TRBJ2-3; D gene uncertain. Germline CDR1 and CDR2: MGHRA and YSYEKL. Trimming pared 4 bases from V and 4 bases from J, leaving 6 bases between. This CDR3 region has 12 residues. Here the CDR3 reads CASSPQSDTQYF. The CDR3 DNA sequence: TGCGCCAGCAGCCCGCAGTCAGATACGCAGTATTTT.

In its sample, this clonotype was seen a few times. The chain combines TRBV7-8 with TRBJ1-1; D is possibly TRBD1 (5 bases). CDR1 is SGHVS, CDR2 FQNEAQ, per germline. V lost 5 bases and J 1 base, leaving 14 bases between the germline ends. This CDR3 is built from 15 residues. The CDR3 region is CASSPGPGTNTEAFF. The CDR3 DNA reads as TGTGCCAGCAGCCCGGGACCCGGAACGAACACTGAAGCTTTCTTT.

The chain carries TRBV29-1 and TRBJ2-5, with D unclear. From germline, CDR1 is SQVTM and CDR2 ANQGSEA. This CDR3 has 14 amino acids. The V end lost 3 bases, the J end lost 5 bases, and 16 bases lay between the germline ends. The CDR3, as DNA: TGCAGCGTTGAGAGGAGAGGCATTGGGGAGACCCAGTACTTC. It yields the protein CSVERRGIGETQYF. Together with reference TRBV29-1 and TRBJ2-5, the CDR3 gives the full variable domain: SAVISQKPSRDICQRGTSLTIQCQVDSQVTMMFWYRQQPGQSLTLIATANQGSEATYESGFVIDKFPISRPNLTFSTLTVSNMSPEDSSIYLCSVERRGIGETQYFGPGTRLLVL.

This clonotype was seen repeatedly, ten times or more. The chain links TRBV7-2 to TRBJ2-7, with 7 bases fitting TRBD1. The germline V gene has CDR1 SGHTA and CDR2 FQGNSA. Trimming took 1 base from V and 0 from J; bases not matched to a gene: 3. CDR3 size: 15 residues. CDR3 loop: CASSLGQGSSYEQYF. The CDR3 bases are TGTGCCAGCAGCTTAGGACAGGGCAGCTCCTACGAGCAGTACTTC.

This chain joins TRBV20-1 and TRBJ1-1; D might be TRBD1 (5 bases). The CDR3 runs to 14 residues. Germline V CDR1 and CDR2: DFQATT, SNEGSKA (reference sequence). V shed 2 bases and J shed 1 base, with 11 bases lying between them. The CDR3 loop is CSARWGWTNTEAFF. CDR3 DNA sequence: TGCAGTGCTAGATGGGGCTGGACGAACACTGAAGCTTTCTTT.

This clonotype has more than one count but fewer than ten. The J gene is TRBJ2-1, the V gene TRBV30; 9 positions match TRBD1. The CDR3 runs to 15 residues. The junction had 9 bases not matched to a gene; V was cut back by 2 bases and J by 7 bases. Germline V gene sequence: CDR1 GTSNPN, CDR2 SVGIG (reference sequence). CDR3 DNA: TGTGCCTGGAGTCTTTCGGGACAGGGTACGAATGAGCAGTTCTTC. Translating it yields CAWSLSGQGTNEQFF.

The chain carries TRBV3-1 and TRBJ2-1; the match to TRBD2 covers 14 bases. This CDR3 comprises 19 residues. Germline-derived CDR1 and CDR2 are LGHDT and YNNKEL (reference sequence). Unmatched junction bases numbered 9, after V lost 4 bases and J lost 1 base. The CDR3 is CASSPRFGTSGGSYNEQFF. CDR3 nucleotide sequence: TGTGCCAGCAGCCCTCGTTTCGGGACTAGCGGGGGTTCCTACAATGAGCAGTTCTTC.

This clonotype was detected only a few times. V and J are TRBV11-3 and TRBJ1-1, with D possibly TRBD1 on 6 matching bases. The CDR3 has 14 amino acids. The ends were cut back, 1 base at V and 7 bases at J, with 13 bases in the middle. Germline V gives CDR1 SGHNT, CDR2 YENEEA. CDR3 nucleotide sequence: TGTGCCAGCAGCTTAGGACCGGGGACATTTGAAGCTTTCTTT. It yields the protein CASSLGPGTFEAFF.

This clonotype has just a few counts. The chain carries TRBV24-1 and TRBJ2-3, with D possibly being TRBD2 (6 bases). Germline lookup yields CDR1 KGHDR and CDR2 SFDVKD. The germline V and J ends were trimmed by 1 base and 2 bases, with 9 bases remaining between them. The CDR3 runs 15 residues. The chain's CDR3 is CATSDFGGTTDTQYF. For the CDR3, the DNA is TGTGCCACCAGTGATTTCGGCGGGACCACAGATACGCAGTATTTT.

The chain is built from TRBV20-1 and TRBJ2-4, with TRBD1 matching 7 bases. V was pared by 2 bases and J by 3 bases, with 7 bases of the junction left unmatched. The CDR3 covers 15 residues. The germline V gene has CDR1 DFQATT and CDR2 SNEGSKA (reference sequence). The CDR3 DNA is TGCAGTGCTAGACCGACAGGGTCGGGCAAAAACATTCAGTACTTC. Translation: CSARPTGSGKNIQYF.

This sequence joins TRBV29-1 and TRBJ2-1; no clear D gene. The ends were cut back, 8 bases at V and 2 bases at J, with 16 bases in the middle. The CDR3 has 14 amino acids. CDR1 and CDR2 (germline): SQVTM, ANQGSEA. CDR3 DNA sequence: TGCAGCTGCAATATCGCCGATCCCTACAATGAGCAGTTCTTC. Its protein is CSCNIADPYNEQFF.

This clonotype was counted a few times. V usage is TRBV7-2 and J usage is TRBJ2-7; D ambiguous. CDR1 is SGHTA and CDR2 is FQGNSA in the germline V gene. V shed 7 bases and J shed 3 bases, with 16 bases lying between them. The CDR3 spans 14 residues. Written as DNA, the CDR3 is TGTGCCAGCACCAACCCCGTCCGCCTCTACGAGCAGTACTTC. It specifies CASTNPVRLYEQYF.

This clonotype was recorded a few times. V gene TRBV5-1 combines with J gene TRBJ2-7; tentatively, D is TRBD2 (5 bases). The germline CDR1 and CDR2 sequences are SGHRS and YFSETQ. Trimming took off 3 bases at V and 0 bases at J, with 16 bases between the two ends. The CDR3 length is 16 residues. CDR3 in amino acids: CASSSPGRESSYEQYF. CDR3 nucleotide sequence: TGCGCCAGCAGCTCCCCGGGAAGGGAGAGCTCCTACGAGCAGTACTTC.

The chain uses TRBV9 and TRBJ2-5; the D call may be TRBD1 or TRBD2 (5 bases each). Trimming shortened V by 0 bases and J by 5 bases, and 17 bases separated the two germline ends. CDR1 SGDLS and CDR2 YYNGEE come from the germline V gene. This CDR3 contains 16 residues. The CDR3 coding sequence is TGTGCCAGCAGCGTAGGCCCTAGAGGGGTCGGGGAGACCCAGTACTTC. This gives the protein CASSVGPRGVGETQYF.

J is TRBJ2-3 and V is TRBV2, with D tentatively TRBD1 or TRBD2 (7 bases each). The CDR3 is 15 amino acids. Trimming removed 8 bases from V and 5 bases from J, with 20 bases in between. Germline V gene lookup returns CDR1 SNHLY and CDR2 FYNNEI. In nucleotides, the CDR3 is TGTGCCAGCTCAAAGCCCAGGGGGGGGAAAGATACGCAGTATTTT. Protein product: CASSKPRGGKDTQYF.

CDR3 nucleotide sequence: TGTGCCAGCAGTTTAGAAAGGGGGCTTTACGAGCAGTACTTC. This sequence encodes CASSLERGLYEQYF. The chain combines TRBV12-3 or TRBV12-4 with TRBJ2-7; 7 nucleotides agree with TRBD1. This CDR3 region has 14 residues. V shed 1 base, J shed 4 bases, and the junction held 4 bases outside the gene matches.

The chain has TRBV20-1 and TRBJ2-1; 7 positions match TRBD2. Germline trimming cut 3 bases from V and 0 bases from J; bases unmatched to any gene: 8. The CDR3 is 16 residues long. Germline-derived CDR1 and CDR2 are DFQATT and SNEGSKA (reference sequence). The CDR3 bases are TGCAGTGCTAGGGGGAGGGTAGCGGGCTCCTACAATGAGCAGTTCTTC. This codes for CSARGRVAGSYNEQFF.

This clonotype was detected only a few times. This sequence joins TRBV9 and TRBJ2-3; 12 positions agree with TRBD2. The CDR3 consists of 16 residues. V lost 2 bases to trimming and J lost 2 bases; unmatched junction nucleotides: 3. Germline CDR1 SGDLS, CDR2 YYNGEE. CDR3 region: CASSVGLAGHTDTQYF. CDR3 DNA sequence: TGTGCCAGCAGCGTCGGACTAGCGGGGCACACAGATACGCAGTATTTT. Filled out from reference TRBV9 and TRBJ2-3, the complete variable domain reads DSGVTQTPKHLITATGQRVTLRCSPRSGDLSVYWYQQSLDQGLQFLIQYYNGEERAKGNILERFSAQQFPDLHSELNLSSLELGDSALYFCASSVGLAGHTDTQYFGPGTRLTVL.

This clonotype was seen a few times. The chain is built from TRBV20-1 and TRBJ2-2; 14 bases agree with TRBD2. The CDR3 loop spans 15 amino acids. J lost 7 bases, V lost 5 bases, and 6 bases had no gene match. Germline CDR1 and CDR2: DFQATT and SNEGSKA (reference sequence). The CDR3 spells CSALGTSGSSGELFF. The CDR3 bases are TGCAGTGCTCTGGGGACTAGCGGGAGTAGCGGGGAGCTGTTTTTT.